The sample holds one count of the clone carrying this T cell receptor (beta chain). In the same sample, other DNA sequences code for this CDR3. The CDR3 has 14 residues. Germline-derived CDR1 and CDR2 are SGHRS and YFSETQ. V was trimmed by 4 bases and J by 0 bases, leaving 7 bases between them. The assay was immunoSEQ multiplex PCR, and TCRdb's table has in-frame clones only and misses some. There are more than 150,000 clones in the sample; about 88% occur only once, and less than 1% lies in the top ten. This record comes from a study of blood T cell repertoires in COVID-19. The TCR comes from a man aged 18 to 35 with acute or convalescent COVID-19. J is TRBJ1-4 and V is TRBV5-1; D gene unclear. Source material: peripheral blood. The CDR3 reads CASSLSATNEKLFF. CDR3 DNA sequence: TGCGCCAGCAGCCTATCGGCAACTAATGAAAAACTGTTTTTT.